This TCR beta chain was sequenced for a study of molecular identifiers for immune sequencing clone quantification. Naive CD8 sequencing libraries were generated from around 20,000 to 1,000,000 sorted cells, with 10%, 30% or 50% RNA as input. This clonotype was seen at least ten times. No antigen is known for it. The CDR3 is 12 residues long. The germline CDR1 and CDR2 sequences are SNHLY and FYNNEI. The V gene end was trimmed by 6 bases and the J gene end by 5 bases; junction bases not matched to a gene: 3. Using its own MiXCR run on the PCR reads, TCRdb lists one record per CDR3 protein. Of some 100,000 distinct CDR3 sequences listed, roughly 20% are singletons. General study findings and limits: Researchers reportedly could pick up spiked Jurkat TCR RNA from one cell mixed into one million naive cells. Effector cells kept over 99% of their molecules in clones above 20 RNA copies, while naive cells kept under 1% there.

The chain has TRBV2 and TRBJ1-1, with TRBD1 identical over 7 bases. The sequence was obtained from a human donor in good health. Some libraries in this study had Jurkat cell RNA spiked in. The specimen was naive CD8+ T cells from blood, with Jurkat cell RNA spiked in. Specified subset: FACS-sorted CD8+CD4-CCR7+CD45RA+ naive T cells. The CDR3 loop is CASRAGGTEAFF. The CDR3 DNA follows: TGTGCCAGCAGGGCAGGGGGAACTGAAGCTTTCTTT.